The rows below give T cell receptor beta chains drawn from one sample of a study of long-term antiretroviral therapy in people with HIV. Only in-frame clones appear in the TCRdb table, and some are missing; sequencing was by immunoSEQ multiplex PCR. Among about 36,000 clones listed, 75% to 85% were seen once. Material: unsorted PBMCs, obtained 3.4 years after starting antiretroviral therapy. The receptors stem from a man in his thirties or forties with HIV. Each CDR3 is given without its conserved first and last residue. Fields, in order: J gene, clone size, V gene, CDR3 protein. Size is omitted from some rows. Given values are once, few, many or a class for expanded clones.

>TRBJ1-5|.|TRBV5-8
ASSLGARDNQPQH
>TRBJ2-2|.|TRBV18
ASSPRDFRTGELF
>TRBJ2-7|.|TRBV23-1
ASRHSPGSNEQY
>TRBJ2-7|.|TRBV6-5
ASRRTGMPYEQY
>TRBJ2-1|.|TRBV10-1
ASSESGRETF
>TRBJ1-4|.|TRBV25-1
ASRDTGAHNEKLF
>TRBJ2-1|.|TRBV18
ASSPETSGTYNEQF
>TRBJ2-3|.|TRBV5-6
ASSLLQAATDTQY
>TRBJ2-5|.|TRBV5-1
ASSRAQGEVEGETQY
>TRBJ2-3|.|TRBV13
ASSLRPGAPDTQY
>TRBJ2-3|once|TRBV27
ASSQVIGVTDTQY
>TRBJ1-3|.|TRBV6-1
ASSEEGHSGNTIY
>TRBJ2-1|.|TRBV7-9
ASSRGESSYNEQF
>TRBJ2-7|once|TRBV6-5
ASSQRDIYYEQY
>TRBJ2-2|once|TRBV13
ASSFLGQGGTGELF
>TRBJ2-2|.|TRBV7-9
ASSLGLKPGELF
>TRBJ2-1|.|TRBV5-1
ASRFGLAGVNEQF
>TRBJ2-2|.|TRBV11-1
ASSPDRVAGELF
>TRBJ2-6|.|TRBV4-3
ASSQDLVERLSGANVLT